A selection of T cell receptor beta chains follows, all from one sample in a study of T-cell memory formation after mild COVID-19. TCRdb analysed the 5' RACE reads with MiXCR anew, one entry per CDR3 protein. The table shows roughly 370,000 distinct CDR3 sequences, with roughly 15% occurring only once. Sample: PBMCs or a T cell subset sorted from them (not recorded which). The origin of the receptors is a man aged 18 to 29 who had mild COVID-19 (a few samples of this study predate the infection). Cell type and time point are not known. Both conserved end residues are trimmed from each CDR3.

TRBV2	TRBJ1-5	ASIKDSPRNQPQH
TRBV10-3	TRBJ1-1	AISDPDRGEAF
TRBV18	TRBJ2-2	ASSPQELRNTGELF
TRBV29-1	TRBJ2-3	SAGGHPAADTQY
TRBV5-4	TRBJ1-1	ASSFDVTQGNTEAF
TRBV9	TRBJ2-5	ASSRGGTSGETQY
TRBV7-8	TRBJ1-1	ASSLDTRNTEAF
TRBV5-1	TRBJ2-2	ASSLLAQDTGELF
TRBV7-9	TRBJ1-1	ASSFGGATLGVGAF
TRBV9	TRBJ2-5	ASSRGTRETETQY
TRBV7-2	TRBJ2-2	ASSSTIRDTGELF
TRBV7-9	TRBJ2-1	ASSARGYNEQF
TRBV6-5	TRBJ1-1	ASTYQGAGTEAF
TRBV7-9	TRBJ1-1	ASSPPKDRRTEAF
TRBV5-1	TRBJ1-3	ASSLVQGSRNTIY
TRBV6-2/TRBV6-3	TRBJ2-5	ASSKTNGVETQY
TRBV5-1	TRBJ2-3	ASSLDPLADTQY
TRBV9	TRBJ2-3	ASSYTGTPADTQY
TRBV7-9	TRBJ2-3	ASSTGTEGTDTQY
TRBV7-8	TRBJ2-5	ASSPLPGLPTETQY
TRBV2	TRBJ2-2	ASTREPGELF
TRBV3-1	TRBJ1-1	ASSQDWGTDEAF
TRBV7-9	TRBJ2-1	ASSLLDEQF
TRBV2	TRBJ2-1	ASRADLYEQF
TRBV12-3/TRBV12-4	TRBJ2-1	ASSFAGSNNEQF
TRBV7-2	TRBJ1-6	ASSLGTGGYNSPLH
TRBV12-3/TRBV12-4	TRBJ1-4	ASSLGSRGEKLF
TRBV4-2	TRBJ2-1	ASSQAGQGSNEQF
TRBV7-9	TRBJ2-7	ASSLGSVGGASGHEQY
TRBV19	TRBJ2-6	ASSISGGLSGANVLT
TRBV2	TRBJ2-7	ASSEQGVGLEQY
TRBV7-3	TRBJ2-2	ASSYNQNTGELF
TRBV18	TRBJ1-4	ASSPRREGEREKLF
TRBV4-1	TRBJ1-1	ASSLRTSPTEAF
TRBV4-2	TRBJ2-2	ASSQPRRQGTGELF
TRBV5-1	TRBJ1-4	ASGRSGKEKLF
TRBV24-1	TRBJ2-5	ATSKRVEETQY
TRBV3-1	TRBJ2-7	ASSQVTTSYEQY
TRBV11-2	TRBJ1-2	ASSGFGPYGYT
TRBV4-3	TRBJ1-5	ASSQGTTQPQH
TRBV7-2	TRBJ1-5	ASSLERGSDQPQH
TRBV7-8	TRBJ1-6	ASSLVGSPPLH
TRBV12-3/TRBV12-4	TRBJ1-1	ASSLGPLSMNTEAF
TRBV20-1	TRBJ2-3	SARDSQQDTQY
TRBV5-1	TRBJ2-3	ASTDTQY
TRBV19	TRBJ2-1	ASSRLRTGTYNEQF
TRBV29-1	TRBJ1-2	SVEDLGQGGYT
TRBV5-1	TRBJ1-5	ASRPGPGGNQPQH
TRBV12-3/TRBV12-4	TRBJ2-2	ASSFETANTGELF
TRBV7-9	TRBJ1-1	ASSPKGAYTEAF
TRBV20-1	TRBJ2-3	SATDRGRNTDTQY
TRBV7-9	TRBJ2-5	ASGLGLGDQY